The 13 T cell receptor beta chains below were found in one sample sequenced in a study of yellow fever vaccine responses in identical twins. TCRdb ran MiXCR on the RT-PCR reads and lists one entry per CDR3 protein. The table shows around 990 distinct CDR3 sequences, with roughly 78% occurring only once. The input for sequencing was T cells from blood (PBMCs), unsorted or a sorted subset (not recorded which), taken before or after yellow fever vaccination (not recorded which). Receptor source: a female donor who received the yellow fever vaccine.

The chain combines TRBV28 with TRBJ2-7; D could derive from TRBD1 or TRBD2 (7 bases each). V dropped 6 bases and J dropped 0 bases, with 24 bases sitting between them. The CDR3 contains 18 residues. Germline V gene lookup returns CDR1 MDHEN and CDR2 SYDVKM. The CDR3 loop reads CASSQPGGDRADSYEQYF. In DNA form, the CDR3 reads TGTGCCAGCAGCCAACCGGGGGGCGACAGGGCGGACTCCTACGAGCAGTACTTC.

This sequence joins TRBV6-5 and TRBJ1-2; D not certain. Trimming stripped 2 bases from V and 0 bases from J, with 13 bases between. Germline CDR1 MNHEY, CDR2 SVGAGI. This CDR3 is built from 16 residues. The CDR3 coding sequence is TGTGCCAGCAGTTACGAGTCGGCAGCCCCTAACTATGGCTACACCTTC. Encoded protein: CASSYESAAPNYGYTF.

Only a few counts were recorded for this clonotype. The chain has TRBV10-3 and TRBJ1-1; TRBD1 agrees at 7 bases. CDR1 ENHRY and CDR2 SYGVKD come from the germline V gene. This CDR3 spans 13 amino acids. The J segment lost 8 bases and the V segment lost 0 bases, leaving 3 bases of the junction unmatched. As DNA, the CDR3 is TGTGCCATCAGTGAGTCGACAGGGTGGGAAGCTTTCTTT. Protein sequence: CAISESTGWEAFF.

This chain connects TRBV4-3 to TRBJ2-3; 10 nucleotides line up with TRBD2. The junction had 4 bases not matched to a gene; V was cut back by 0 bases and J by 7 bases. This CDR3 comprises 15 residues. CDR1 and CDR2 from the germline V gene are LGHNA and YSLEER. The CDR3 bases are TGCGCCAGCAGCCAAGATTTAGCGGGGGGTTATACGCAGTATTTT. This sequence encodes CASSQDLAGGYTQYF.

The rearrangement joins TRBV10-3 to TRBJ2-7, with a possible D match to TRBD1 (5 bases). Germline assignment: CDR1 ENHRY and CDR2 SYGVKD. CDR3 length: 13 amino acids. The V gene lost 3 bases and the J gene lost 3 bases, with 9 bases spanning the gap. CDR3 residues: CAISEGVIYEQYF. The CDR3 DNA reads TGTGCCATCAGTGAAGGGGTTATCTACGAGCAGTACTTC.

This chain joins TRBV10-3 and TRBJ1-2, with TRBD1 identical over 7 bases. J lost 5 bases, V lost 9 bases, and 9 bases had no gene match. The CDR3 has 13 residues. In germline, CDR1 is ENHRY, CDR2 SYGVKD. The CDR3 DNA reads TGTGCCATTAGACAGGGCCCTCTTTATGGCTACACCTTC. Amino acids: CAIRQGPLYGYTF.

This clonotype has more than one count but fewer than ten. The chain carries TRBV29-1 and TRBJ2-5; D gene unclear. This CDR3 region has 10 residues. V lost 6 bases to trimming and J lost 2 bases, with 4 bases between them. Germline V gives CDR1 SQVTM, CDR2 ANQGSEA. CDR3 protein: CSVGQETQYF. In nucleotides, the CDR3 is TGCAGCGTCGGGCAAGAGACCCAGTACTTC.

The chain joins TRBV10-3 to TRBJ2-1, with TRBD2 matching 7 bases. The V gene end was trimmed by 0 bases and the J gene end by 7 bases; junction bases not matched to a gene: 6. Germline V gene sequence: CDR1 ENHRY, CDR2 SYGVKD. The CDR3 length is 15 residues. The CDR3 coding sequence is TGTGCCATCAGTGAGTCGGACGGGGGGAAGAATGAGCAGTTCTTC. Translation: CAISESDGGKNEQFF.

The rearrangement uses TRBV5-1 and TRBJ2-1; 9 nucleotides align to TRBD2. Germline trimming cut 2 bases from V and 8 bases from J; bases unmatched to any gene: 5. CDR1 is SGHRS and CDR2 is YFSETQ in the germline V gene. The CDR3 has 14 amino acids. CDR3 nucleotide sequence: TGCGCCAGCAGCTTTAGCGGGAGCTTCGATGAGCAGTTCTTC. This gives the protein CASSFSGSFDEQFF.

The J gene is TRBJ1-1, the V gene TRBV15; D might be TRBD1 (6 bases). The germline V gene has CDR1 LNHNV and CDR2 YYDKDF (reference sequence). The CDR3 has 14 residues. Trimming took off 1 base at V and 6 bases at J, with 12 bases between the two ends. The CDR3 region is CATSRAGAAAEAFF. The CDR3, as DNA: TGTGCCACCAGCAGAGCAGGGGCGGCGGCTGAAGCTTTCTTT. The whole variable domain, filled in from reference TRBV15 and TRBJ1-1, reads DAMVIQNPRYQVTQFGKPVTLSCSQTLNHNVMYWYQQKSSQAPKLLFHYYDKDFNNEADTPDNFQSRRPNTSFCFLDIRSPGLGDTAMYLCATSRAGAAAEAFFGQGTRLTVV.

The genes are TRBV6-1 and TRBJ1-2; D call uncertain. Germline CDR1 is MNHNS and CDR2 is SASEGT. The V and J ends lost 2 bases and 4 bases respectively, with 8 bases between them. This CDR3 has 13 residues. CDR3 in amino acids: CASSEKGTYGYTF. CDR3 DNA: TGTGCCAGCAGTGAAAAGGGAACCTATGGCTACACCTTC.

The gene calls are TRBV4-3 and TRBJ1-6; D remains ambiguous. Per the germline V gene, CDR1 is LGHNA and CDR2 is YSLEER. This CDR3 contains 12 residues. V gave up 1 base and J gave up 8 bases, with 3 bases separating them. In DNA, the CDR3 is TGCGCCAGCAGCCAAGCCGATTCACCCCTCCACTTT. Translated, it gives CASSQADSPLHF.

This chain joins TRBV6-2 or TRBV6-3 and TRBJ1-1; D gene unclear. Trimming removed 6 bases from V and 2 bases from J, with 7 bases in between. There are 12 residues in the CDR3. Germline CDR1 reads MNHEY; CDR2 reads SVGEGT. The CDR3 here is CASSLVNTEAFF. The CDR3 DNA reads TGTGCCAGCAGCCTAGTCAACACTGAAGCTTTCTTT.